This record covers a single T cell receptor beta chain. The antigen is unknown. With 3 bases removed from V and 7 bases from J, the gap between germline ends came to 10 bases. Germline V gene sequence: CDR1 MNHEY, CDR2 SMNVEV (reference sequence). There are 13 residues in the CDR3. Sequencing was performed with immunoSEQ multiplex PCR; in TCRdb, only in-frame clones are kept and a portion is missing. Of about 2.2 million clones in the sample, 93% were seen once. The data were obtained in a study of shared clonotypes between healthy human individuals. Study at large: Each donor contributed plates that comprised three CD4 naive, three CD4 memory, two CD8 naive and one CD8 memory.

Naive-designated CD8 cells lacked CD45RO, were positively enriched for CCR7, and omitted terminally differentiated effector memory CD45RA+ cells. Only Caucasian adults living in Nashville, Tennessee served as donors. Study conclusions and caveats: In a handful of donors, about 5% of naive CD4 clonotypes appeared in common. A generally larger estimated richness was seen in naive subsets than in memory subsets.

The chain carries TRBV27 and TRBJ1-5; no reliable D call. Material: naive CD8+ T cells from PBMCs. The sequence derives from a man aged 18 to 30 in good health. Some clones in this sample may be carry-over from other donors' samples. The CDR3 protein is CASSLAFSQPQHF. The CDR3 bases are TGTGCCAGCAGTTTGGCCTTTAGCCAGCCCCAGCATTTT.